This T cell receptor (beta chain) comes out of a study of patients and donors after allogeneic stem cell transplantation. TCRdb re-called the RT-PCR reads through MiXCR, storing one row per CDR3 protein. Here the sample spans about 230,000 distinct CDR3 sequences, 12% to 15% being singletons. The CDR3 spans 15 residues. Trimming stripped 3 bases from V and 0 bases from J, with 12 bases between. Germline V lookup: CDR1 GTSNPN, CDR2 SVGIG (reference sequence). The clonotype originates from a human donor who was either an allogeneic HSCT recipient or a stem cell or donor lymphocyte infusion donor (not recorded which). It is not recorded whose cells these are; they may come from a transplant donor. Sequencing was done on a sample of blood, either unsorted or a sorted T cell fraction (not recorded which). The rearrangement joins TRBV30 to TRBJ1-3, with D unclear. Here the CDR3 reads CAWRLFTSSGNTIYF. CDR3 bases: TGTGCCTGGAGGTTATTTACGAGCTCTGGAAACACCATATATTTT.